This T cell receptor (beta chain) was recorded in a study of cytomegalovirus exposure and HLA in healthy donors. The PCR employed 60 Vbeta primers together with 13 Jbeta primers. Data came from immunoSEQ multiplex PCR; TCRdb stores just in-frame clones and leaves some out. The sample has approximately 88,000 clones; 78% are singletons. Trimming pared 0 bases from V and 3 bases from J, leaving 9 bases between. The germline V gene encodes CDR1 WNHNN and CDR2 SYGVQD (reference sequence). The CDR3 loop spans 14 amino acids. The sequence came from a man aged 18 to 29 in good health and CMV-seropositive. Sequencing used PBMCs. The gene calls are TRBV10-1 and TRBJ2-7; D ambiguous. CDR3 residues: CASSESYHGYEQYF. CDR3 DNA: TGCGCCAGCAGTGAGTCTTATCACGGCTACGAGCAGTACTTC.